This is a list of T cell receptor beta chains from one sample in a study of blood T cells in healthy people across ages. Via MiXCR, TCRdb re-called the 5' RACE reads, giving one row per CDR3 protein. The data hold 1.2 million to 1.5 million distinct CDR3 sequences, with roughly 59% observed a single time. Material: blood. Receptor source: a man aged 18 to 30 in good health. Each CDR3 is given with its conserved first and last residue. The D gene is left open where the match is weak. Size is omitted from some rows. Given values are once, few, many or a class for expanded clones.

D gene	V gene	clone size	J gene	CDR3 protein	CDR3 DNA
TRBD2	TRBV27	.	TRBJ2-7	CASSLRTSGLRTYEQYF	TGTGCCAGCAGTTTAAGAACTAGCGGGCTGAGGACCTACGAGCAGTACTTC
.	TRBV28	.	TRBJ2-3	CASSFSGEGYTQYF	TGTGCCAGCAGTTTTTCCGGGGAAGGATATACGCAGTATTTT
.	TRBV2	.	TRBJ2-3	CASSEGRVGDTQYF	TGTGCCAGCAGTGAAGGCCGGGTAGGGGATACGCAGTATTTT
.	TRBV7-2	.	TRBJ2-5	CASSLASLTETQYF	TGTGCCAGCAGCTTAGCGAGCTTAACAGAGACCCAGTACTTC
.	TRBV6-5	.	TRBJ2-5	CASHRDNRETQYF	TGTGCCAGCCACCGGGACAACCGAGAGACCCAGTACTTC
.	TRBV4-3	.	TRBJ2-3	CASSQEEIVGGASTDTQYF	TGCGCCAGCAGCCAAGAAGAAATTGTGGGGGGGGCCAGCACAGATACGCAGTATTTT
.	TRBV12-3/TRBV12-4	.	TRBJ2-1	CASSRAGLRYNEQFF	TGTGCCAGCTCCCGCGCAGGCCTTCGCTACAATGAGCAGTTCTTC
TRBD2	TRBV20-1	.	TRBJ2-3	CSARGSSGVGTDTQYF	TGCAGTGCTAGAGGGTCGAGCGGGGTGGGCACAGATACGCAGTATTTT
.	TRBV20-1	few	TRBJ2-5	CSARVPAGQETQYF	TGCAGTGCTAGAGTGCCAGCTGGGCAAGAGACCCAGTACTTC
.	TRBV5-8	.	TRBJ1-5	CASSLRAANNQPQHF	TGTGCCAGCAGCTTGAGGGCAGCTAACAATCAGCCCCAGCATTTT